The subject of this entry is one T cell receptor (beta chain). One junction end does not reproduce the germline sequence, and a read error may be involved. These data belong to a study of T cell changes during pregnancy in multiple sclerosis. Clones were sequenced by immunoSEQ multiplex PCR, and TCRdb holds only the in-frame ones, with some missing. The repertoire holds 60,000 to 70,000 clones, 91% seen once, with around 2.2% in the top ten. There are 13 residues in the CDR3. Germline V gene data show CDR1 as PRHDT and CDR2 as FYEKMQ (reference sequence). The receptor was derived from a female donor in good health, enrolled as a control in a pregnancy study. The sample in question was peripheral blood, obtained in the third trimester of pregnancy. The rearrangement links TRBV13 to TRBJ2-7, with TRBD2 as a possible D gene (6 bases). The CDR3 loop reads CASSLERASEEYF. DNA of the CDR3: TGTGCCAGCAGCTTAGAGCGGGCCAGCGAGGAGTACTTC.